This T cell receptor beta chain originates from a study of T cells in Graves' hyperthyroidism and ophthalmopathy. The TCR beta CDR3 regions underwent amplification using RNA transcripts as the source. The HTBI set primed first-round TCR CDR3 RT-PCR. TCRdb reprocessed the multiplex PCR reads with MiXCR, giving one entry per CDR3 protein. The table shows roughly 520,000 distinct CDR3 sequences, with about 24% occurring only once. This clonotype was seen a handful of times. Ophthalmopathy cases met thresholds of Clinical Activity Score at least 3, NOSPECS grade at least 4 and duration under 3 months. Based on clinical symptoms, serum thyroxine and TRAb, thyroid ultrasound and orbital computed tomography, diagnoses were reached. Fresh peripheral blood, approximately 10 ml, yielded the PBMCs. This CDR3 is built from 12 residues. CDR1 is MDHEN and CDR2 is SYDVKM in the germline V gene. V gave up 8 bases and J gave up 6 bases, with 14 bases separating them.

The gene calls are TRBV28 and TRBJ2-7; weak D call: TRBD2 (7 bases). Material: blood. The receptor was isolated from a woman aged 25 to 45 with Graves' ophthalmopathy. The CDR3 loop reads CASGGALGEQYF. The CDR3 DNA follows: TGTGCCAGCGGGGGGGCGTTGGGCGAGCAGTACTTC.